This TCR beta chain emerged from a study of blood T cell repertoires in COVID-19. In the study overall: Sample material is recorded as cDNA or gDNA derived from T cells, B-cell-depleted T cells, or PBMCs.

Trimming took 6 bases from V and 0 from J, leaving 18 bases between them. The CDR3 has 17 residues. Germline V gene sequence: CDR1 SNHLY, CDR2 FYNNEI. Sequencing used immunoSEQ multiplex PCR; TCRdb keeps in-frame clones, though not all of them. This table has some 150,000 clones, 84% appearing once. The J gene is TRBJ1-5, the V gene TRBV2; D unresolved. What was sequenced was PBMCs or T cells enriched from blood (not recorded which). This TCR derives from a woman aged 18-29 years who had been exposed to COVID-19. The CDR3 coding sequence is TGTGCCAGCAGCGGTCCCTTCGGAGTTCCTAGCAATCAGCCCCAGCATTTT. It codes for CASSGPFGVPSNQPQHF.